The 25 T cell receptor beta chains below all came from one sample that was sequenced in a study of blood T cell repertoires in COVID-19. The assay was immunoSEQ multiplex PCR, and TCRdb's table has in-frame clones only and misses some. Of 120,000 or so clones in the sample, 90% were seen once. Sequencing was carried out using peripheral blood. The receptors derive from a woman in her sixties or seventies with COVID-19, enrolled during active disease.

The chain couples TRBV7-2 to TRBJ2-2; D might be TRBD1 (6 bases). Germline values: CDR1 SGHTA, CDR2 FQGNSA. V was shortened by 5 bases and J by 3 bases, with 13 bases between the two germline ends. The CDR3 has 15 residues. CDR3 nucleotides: TGTGCCAGCAGCGAAGGGGGTTTTGACACCGGGGAGCTGTTTTTT. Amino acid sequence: CASSEGGFDTGELFF.

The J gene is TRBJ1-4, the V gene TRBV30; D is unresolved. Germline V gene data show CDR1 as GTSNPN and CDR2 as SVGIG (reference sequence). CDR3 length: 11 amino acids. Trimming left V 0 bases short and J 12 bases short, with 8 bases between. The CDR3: CAWSVREELFF. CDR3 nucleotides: TGTGCCTGGAGTGTACGGGAAGAACTGTTTTTT.

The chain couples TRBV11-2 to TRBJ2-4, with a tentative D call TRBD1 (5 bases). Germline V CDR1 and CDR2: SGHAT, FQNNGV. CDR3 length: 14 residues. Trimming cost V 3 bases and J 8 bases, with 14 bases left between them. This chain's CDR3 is CASSLAWQGDIQYF. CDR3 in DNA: TGTGCCAGCAGCTTGGCCTGGCAGGGTGACATTCAGTACTTC.

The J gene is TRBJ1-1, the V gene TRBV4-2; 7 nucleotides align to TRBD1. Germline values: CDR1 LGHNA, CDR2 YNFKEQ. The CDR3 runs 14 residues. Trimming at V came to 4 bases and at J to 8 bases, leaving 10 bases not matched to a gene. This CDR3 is CASSPPAGGREAFF. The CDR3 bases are TGTGCCAGCAGCCCCCCAGCAGGGGGGAGAGAAGCTTTCTTT.

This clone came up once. The CDR3 DNA reads TGTGCCGGGTCGGGGGGGGTTACGTCCTACGAGCAGTACTTC. Its translation: CAGSGGVTSYEQYF. The V gene is TRBV6-5, the J gene TRBJ2-7, with TRBD2 matching 8 bases. The CDR3 has 14 residues. In germline, CDR1 is MNHEY, CDR2 SVGAGI. Losses at the gene ends were 11 bases for V and 1 base for J; bases not matched to a gene: 10.

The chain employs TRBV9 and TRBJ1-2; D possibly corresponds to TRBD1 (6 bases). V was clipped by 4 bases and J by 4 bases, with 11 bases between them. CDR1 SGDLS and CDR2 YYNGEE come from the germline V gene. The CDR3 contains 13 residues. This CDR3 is CASSPDSFYGYTF. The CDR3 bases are TGTGCCAGCAGCCCGGACAGTTTCTATGGCTACACCTTC.

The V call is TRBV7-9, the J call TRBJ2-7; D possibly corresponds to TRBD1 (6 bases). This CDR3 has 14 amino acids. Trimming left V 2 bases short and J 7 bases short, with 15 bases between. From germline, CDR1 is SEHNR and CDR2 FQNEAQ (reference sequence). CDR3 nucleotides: TGTGCCAGCAGCTTACAGGTTGACAGGCAAGAGCAGTACTTC. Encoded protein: CASSLQVDRQEQYF. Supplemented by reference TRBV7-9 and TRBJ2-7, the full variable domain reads DTGVSQNPRHKITKRGQNVTFRCDPISEHNRLYWYRQTLGQGPEFLTYFQNEAQLEKSRLLSDRFSAERPKGSFSTLEIQRTEQGDSAMYLCASSLQVDRQEQYFGPGTRLTVT.

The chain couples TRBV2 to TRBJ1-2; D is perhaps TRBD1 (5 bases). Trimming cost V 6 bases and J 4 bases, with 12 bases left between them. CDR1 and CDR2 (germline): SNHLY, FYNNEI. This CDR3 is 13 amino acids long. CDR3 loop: CASRETETYGYTF. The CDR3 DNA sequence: TGTGCCAGCAGGGAGACAGAGACCTATGGCTACACCTTC.

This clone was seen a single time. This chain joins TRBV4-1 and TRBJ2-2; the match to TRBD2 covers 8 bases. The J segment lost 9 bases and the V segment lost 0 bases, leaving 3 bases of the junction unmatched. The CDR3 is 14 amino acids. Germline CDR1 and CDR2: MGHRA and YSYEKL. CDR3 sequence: CASSQDRGGRELFF. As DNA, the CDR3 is TGCGCCAGCAGCCAAGATCGGGGGGGCCGGGAGCTGTTTTTT.

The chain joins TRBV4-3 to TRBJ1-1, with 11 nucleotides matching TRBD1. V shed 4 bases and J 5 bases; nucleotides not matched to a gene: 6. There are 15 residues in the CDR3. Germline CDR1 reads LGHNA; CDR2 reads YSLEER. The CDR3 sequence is CASSPVGQGGTEAFF. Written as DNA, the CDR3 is TGCGCCAGCAGCCCGGTGGGACAGGGGGGTACTGAAGCTTTCTTT.

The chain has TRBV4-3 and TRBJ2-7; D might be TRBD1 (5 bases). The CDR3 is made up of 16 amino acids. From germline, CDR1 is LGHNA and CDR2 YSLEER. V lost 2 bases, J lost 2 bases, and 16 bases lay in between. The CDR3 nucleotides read TGCGCCAGCAGCCAATACTCCACAGGAGCCGCCTACGAGCAGTACTTC. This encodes CASSQYSTGAAYEQYF.

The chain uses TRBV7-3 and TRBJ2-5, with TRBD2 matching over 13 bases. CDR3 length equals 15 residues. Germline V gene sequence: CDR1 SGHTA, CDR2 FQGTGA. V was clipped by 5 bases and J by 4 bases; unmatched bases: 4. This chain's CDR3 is CASSLGTSGAETQYF. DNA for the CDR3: TGTGCCAGCAGCCTAGGGACTAGCGGGGCAGAGACCCAGTACTTC.

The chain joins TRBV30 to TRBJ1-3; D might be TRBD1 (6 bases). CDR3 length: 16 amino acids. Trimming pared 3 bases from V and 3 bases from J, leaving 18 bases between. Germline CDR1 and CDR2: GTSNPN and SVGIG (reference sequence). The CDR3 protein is CAWSPRGAGDGNTIYF. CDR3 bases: TGTGCCTGGAGCCCACGGGGGGCAGGGGATGGAAACACCATATATTTT.

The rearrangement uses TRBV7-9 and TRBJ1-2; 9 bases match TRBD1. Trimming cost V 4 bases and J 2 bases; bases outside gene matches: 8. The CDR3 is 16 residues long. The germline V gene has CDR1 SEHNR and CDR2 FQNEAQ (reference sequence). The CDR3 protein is CASSWDGDRANYGYTF. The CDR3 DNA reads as TGTGCCAGCAGCTGGGATGGGGACAGGGCAAACTATGGCTACACCTTC.

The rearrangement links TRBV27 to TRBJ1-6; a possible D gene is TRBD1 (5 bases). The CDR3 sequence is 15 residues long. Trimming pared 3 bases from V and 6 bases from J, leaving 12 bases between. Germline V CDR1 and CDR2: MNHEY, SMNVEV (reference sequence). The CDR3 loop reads CASSFAQGINSPLHF. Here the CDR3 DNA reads TGTGCCAGCAGTTTTGCGCAGGGAATTAATTCACCCCTCCACTTT.

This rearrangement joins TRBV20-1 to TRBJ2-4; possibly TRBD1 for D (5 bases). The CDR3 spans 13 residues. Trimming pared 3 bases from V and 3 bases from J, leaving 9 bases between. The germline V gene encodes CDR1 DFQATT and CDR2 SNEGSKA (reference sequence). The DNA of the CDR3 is TGCAGTGCTAGTGGGCAGGGCAAAAACATTCAGTACTTC. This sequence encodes CSASGQGKNIQYF.

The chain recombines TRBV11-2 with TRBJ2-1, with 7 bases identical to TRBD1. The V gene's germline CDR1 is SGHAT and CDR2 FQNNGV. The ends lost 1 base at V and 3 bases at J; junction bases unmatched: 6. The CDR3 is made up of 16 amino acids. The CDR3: CASSLGTGSFYNEQFF. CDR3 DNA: TGTGCCAGCAGCTTAGGGACAGGATCATTCTACAATGAGCAGTTCTTC.

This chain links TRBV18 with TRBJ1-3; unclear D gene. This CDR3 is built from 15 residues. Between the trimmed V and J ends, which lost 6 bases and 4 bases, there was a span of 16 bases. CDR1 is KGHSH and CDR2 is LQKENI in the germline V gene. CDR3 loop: CASSSGLSVGNTIYF. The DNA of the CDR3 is TGTGCCAGCTCCTCAGGTTTGTCAGTCGGAAACACCATATATTTT.

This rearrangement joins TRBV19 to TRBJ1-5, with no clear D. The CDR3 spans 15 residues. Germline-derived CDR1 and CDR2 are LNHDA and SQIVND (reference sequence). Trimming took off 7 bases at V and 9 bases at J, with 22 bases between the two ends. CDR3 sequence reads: CASTAHARVPTPQHF. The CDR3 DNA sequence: TGTGCCAGTACCGCCCACGCACGGGTACCGACGCCCCAGCATTTT.

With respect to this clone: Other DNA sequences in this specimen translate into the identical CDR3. Here the CDR3 reads CASSQTNRVGFSTDTQYF. Written as DNA, the CDR3 is TGTGCCAGCAGTCAGACGAACAGGGTGGGATTTAGCACAGATACGCAGTATTTT. This chain uses TRBV3-1 (or the pseudogene TRBV3-2) with TRBJ2-3, with a possible D match to TRBD1 (6 bases). Germline lookup yields CDR1 LGHDT and CDR2 YNNKEL (reference sequence). V gave up 6 bases and J gave up 0 bases, with 22 bases separating them. The CDR3 consists of 18 residues.

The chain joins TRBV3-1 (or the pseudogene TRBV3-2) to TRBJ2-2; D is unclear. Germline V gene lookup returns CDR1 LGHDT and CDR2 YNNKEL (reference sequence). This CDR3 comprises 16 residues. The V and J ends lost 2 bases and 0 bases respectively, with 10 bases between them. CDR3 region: CASSQFVAANTGELFF. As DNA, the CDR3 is TGTGCCAGCAGCCAATTTGTCGCAGCGAACACCGGGGAGCTGTTTTTT.

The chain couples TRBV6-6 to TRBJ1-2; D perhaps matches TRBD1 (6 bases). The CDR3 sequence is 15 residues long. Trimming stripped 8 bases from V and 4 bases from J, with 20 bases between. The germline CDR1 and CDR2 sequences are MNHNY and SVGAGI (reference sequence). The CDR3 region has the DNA TGTGCCAGCCGATACCTGGAAGGGGGTATCTATGGCTACACCTTC. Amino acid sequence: CASRYLEGGIYGYTF.

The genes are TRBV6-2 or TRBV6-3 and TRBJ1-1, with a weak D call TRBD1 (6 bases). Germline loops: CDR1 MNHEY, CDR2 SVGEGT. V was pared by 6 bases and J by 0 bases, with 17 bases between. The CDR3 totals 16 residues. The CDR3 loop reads CASSSPQGTVNTEAFF. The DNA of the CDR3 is TGTGCCAGCAGCTCGCCTCAGGGGACGGTGAACACTGAAGCTTTCTTT.

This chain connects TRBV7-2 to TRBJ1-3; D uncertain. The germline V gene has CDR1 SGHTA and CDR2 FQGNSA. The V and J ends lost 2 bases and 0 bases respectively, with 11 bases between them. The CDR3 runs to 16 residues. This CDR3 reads CASSLIGVSSGNTIYF. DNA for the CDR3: TGTGCCAGCAGCTTAATCGGGGTGAGCTCTGGAAACACCATATATTTT.

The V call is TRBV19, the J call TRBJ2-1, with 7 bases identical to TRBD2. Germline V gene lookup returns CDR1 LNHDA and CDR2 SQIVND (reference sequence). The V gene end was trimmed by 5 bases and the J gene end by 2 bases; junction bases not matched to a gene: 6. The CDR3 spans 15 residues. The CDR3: CASSYGGTTYNEQFF. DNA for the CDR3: TGTGCCAGTAGTTACGGGGGGACTACCTACAATGAGCAGTTCTTC.